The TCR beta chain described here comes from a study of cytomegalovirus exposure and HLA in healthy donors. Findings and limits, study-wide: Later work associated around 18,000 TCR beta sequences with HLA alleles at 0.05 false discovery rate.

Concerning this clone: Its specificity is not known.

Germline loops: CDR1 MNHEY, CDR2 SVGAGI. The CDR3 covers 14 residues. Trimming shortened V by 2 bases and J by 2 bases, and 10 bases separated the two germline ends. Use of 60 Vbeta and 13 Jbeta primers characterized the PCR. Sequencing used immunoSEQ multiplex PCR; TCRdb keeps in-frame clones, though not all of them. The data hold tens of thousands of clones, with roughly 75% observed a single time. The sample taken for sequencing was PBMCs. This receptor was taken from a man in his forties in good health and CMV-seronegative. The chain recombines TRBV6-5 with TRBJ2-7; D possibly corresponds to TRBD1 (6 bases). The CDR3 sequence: CASSYTDRTYEQYF. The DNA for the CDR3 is TGTGCCAGCAGTTACACTGACAGGACCTACGAGCAGTACTTC.